This T cell receptor beta chain was observed in a study of T cell responses to AZD1222 COVID-19 vaccine. Broader study findings: Donors were largely white British and mainly female; clonal diversity was possibly underestimated. Compared with day 0, the breadth and depth of the Spike-specific TCR repertoire rose significantly after two doses of AZD1222. No repertoire was sampled before or during the peak T cell response, only after it. CD4 TCRs covered the whole spike, strongest at regions 160-218 and 743-854.

The method was immunoSEQ multiplex PCR; TCRdb's version includes in-frame clones alone and lacks a portion of them. The sample has around 150,000 clones, 80% to 95% seen once. Germline lookup yields CDR1 LGHDT and CDR2 YNNKEL (reference sequence). There are 13 residues in the CDR3. V lost 3 bases, J lost 5 bases, and 3 bases stayed unmatched. Concerning this clone itself: Its target is not known.

This chain joins TRBV3-1 (or the pseudogene TRBV3-2) and TRBJ1-2; 7 bases are a match to TRBD1. The clonotype comes from an adult who received the AZD1222 COVID-19 vaccine. The sample in question was peripheral blood, obtained 28 days after the second AZD1222 dose. In nucleotides, the CDR3 is TGTGCCAGCAGCCAGCAGACAGGGTATGGCTACACCTTC. Encoded protein: CASSQQTGYGYTF.